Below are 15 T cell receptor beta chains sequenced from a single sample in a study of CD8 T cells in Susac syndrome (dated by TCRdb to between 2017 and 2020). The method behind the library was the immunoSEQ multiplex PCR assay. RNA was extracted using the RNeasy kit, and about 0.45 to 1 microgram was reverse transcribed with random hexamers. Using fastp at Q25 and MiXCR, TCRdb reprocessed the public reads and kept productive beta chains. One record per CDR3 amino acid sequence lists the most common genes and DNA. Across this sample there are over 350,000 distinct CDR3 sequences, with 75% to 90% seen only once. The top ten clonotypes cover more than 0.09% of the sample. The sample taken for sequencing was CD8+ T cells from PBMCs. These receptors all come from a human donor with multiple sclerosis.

DNA of the CDR3: TGTGCCTGGAGTATCGACAGGGGGTCTGAAGCTTTCTTT. Translating it yields CAWSIDRGSEAFF. The chain couples TRBV30 to TRBJ1-1; 9 bases match TRBD1. In germline, CDR1 is GTSNPN, CDR2 SVGIG (reference sequence). V was clipped by 2 bases and J by 6 bases; unmatched bases: 4. CDR3 length: 13 residues.

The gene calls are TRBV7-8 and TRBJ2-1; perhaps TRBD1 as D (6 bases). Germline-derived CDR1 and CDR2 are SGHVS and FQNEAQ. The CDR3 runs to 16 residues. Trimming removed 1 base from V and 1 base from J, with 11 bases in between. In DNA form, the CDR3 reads TGTGCCAGCAGCTTAGAGAGGGGGTTGTCCTACAATGAGCAGTTCTTC. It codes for CASSLERGLSYNEQFF.

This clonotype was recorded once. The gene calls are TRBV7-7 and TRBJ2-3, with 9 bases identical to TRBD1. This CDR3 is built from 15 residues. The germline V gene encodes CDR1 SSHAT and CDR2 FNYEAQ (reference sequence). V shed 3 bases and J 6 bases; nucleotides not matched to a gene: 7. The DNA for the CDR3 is TGTGCCAGCAGCTTCGGACAGGGGAGGGAGGATACGCAGTATTTT. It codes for CASSFGQGREDTQYF.

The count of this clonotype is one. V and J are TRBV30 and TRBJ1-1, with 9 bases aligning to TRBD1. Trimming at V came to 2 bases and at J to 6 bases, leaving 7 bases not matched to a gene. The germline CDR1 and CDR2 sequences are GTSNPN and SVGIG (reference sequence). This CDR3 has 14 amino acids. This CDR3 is CAWSTGTGSPEAFF. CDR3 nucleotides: TGTGCCTGGAGTACCGGGACAGGGTCCCCTGAAGCTTTCTTT. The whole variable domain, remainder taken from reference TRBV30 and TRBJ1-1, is SQTIHQWPATLVQPVGSPLSLECTVEGTSNPNLYWYRQAAGRGLQLLFYSVGIGQISSEVPQNLSASRPQDRQFILSSKKLLLSDSGFYLCAWSTGTGSPEAFFGQGTRLTVV.

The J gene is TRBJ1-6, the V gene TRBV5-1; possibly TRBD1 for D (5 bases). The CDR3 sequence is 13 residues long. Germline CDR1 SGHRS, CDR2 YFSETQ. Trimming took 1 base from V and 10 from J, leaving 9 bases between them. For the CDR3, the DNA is TGCGCCAGCAGCTTGCCAGGGAACTCACCCCTCCACTTT. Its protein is CASSLPGNSPLHF.

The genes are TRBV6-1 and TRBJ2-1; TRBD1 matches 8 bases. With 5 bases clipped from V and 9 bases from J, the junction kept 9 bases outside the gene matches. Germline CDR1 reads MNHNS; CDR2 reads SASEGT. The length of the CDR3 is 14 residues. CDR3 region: CASSPGQVAGEQFF. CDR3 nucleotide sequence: TGTGCCAGCAGTCCGGGACAGGTGGCAGGTGAGCAGTTCTTC.

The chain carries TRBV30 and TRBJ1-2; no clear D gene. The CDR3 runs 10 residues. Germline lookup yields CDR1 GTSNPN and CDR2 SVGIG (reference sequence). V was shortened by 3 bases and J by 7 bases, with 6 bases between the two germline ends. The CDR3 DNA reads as TGTGCCTGGAGAGGGTTTGGCTACACCTTC. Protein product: CAWRGFGYTF.

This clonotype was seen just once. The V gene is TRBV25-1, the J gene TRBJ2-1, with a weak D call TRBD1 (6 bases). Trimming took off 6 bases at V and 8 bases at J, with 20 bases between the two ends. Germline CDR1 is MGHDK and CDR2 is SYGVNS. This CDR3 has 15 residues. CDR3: CASSPNREGAYEQFF. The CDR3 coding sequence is TGTGCCAGCAGCCCTAACAGGGAAGGGGCTTATGAGCAGTTCTTC.

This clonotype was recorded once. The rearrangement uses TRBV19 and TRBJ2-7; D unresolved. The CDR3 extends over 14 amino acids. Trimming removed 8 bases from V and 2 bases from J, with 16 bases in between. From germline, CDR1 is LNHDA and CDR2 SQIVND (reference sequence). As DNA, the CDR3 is TGTGCCAGTCAAGACCCACAGTACCCCTACGAGCAGTACTTC. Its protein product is CASQDPQYPYEQYF.

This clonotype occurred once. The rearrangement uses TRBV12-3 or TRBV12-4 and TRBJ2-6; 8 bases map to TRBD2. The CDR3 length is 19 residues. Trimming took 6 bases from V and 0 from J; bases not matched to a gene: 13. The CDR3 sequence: CASSKYPGLDYSGANVLTF. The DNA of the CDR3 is TGTGCCAGCAGCAAATACCCGGGACTAGATTACTCTGGGGCCAACGTCCTGACTTTC.

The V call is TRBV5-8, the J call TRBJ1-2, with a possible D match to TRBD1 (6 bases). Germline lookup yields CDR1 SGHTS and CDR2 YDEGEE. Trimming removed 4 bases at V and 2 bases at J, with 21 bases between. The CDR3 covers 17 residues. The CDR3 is CASSPDLYREGNYGYTF. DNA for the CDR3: TGTGCCAGCAGCCCGGATTTATACAGGGAAGGGAACTATGGCTACACCTTC.

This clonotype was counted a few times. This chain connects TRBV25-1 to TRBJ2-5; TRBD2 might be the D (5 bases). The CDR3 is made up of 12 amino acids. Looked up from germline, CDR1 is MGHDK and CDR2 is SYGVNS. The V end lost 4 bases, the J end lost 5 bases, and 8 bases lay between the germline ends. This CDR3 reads CASSGGQETQYF. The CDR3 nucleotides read TGTGCCAGCAGTGGAGGGCAGGAGACCCAGTACTTC.

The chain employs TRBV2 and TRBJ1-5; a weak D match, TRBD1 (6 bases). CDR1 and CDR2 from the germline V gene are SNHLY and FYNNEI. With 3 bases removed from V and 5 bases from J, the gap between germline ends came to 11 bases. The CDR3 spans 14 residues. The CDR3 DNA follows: TGTGCCAGCAGTGAGGACAGCTCCTATCAGCCCCAGCATTTT. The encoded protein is CASSEDSSYQPQHF.

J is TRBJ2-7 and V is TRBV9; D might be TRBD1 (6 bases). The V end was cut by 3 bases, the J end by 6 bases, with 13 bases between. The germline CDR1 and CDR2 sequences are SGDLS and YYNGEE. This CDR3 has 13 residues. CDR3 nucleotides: TGTGCCAGCAGCGGGCAGGGGATAGGCGAGCAGTACTTC. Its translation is CASSGQGIGEQYF.

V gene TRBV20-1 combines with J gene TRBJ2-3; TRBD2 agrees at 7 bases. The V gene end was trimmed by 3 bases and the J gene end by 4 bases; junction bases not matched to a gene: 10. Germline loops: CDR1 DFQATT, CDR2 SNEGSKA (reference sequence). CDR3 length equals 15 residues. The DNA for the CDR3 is TGCAGTGCTAGGGGAGGGGCCCCCGTCTCAGATACGCAGTATTTT. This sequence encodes CSARGGAPVSDTQYF.